Listed below are T cell receptor beta chains from one sample, sequenced in a study of blood T cell repertoires in COVID-19. This table comes from immunoSEQ multiplex PCR, and its TCRdb copy is limited to in-frame clones, with some not included. The sample contains some 120,000 clones, 87% of which appear only once. The material sequenced was peripheral blood. The receptor source for this set is a woman aged 45-65 years with acute or convalescent COVID-19. Both conserved end residues are part of each CDR3. The order of the fields is J gene, V gene, clone size, D gene, CDR3 protein, CDR3 DNA. The D gene is left open where the match is weak. Size values are once, few and many counts, or a class for expanded clones, and some rows have none.

>TRBJ1-1|TRBV6-9|.|.
CASSYEGSSTEAFF
TGTGCCAGCAGTTATGAGGGATCGAGTACTGAAGCTTTCTTT
>TRBJ1-2|TRBV5-6|.|TRBD1
CASSPTGNYGYTF
TGTGCCAGCAGCCCGACAGGGAACTATGGCTACACCTTC
>TRBJ2-7|TRBV18|.|TRBD1
CASSPPGQVINEQYF
TGTGCCAGCTCACCCCCGGGACAGGTGATCAACGAGCAGTACTTC
>TRBJ2-1|TRBV7-3|.|.
CASSRTAGPPRGEQFF
TGTGCCAGCAGCAGGACCGCGGGTCCTCCACGGGGTGAGCAGTTCTTC
>TRBJ2-3|TRBV5-1|.|.
CASSLGLSLTDTQYF
TGCGCCAGCAGCTTGGGTCTTTCTCTCACAGATACGCAGTATTTT
>TRBJ1-2|TRBV29-1|.|TRBD1
CSVDIDRGQSYGYTF
TGCAGCGTTGATATCGACAGGGGGCAAAGCTATGGCTACACCTTC
>TRBJ1-6|TRBV25-1|.|.
CASSARVGLDSPLHF
TGTGCCAGCAGTGCCAGGGTAGGCTTGGATTCACCCCTCCACTTT
>TRBJ2-1|TRBV19|.|.
CASSPNWRGTSEQFF
TGTGCCAGTAGTCCCAATTGGCGGGGTACTAGTGAGCAGTTCTTC
>TRBJ1-3|TRBV7-9|.|.
CASSPLAGNTIYF
TGTGCCAGCAGCCCCCTAGCTGGAAACACCATATATTTT
>TRBJ1-6|TRBV10-2|.|.
CASGQIYNSPLHF
TGCGCCAGTGGACAGATCTATAATTCACCCCTCCACTTT
>TRBJ1-4|TRBV28|.|.
CASSSWGLPATNEKLFF
TGTGCCAGCAGTTCCTGGGGCCTTCCTGCAACTAATGAAAAACTGTTTTTT
>TRBJ2-1|TRBV18|.|TRBD2
CASSPLGPGTRGNEQFF
TGTGCCAGCTCACCACTGGGACCCGGGACTAGAGGAAATGAGCAGTTCTTC
>TRBJ1-6|TRBV7-9|.|TRBD1
CASSPQGASPLHF
TGTGCCAGCAGCCCGCAGGGGGCTTCACCCCTCCACTTT
>TRBJ2-6|TRBV15|once|.
CATSTTGRTRAGANVLTF
TGTGCCACCAGCACAACGGGGAGGACAAGGGCTGGGGCCAACGTCCTGACTTTC
>TRBJ2-1|TRBV24-1|.|.
CATSDRGSSSYNEQFF
TGTGCCACCAGTGATAGGGGGTCGAGCTCCTACAATGAGCAGTTCTTC
>TRBJ1-2|TRBV19|.|.
CASSSRQSLYGYTF
TGTGCCAGTAGTTCCAGACAGTCTCTCTATGGCTACACCTTC
>TRBJ1-1|TRBV7-8|.|TRBD1
CASSLIGTAEAFF
TGTGCCAGCAGCTTGATAGGGACAGCTGAAGCTTTCTTT
>TRBJ1-3|TRBV10-3|.|TRBD1
CAISERQGSGNTIYF
TGTGCCATCAGTGAGCGACAGGGATCTGGAAACACCATATATTTT
>TRBJ1-1|TRBV30|.|TRBD1
CAWSDRGYTEAFF
TGTGCCTGGAGCGACAGGGGGTACACTGAAGCTTTCTTT